Listed below are T cell receptor beta chains from one sample, sequenced in a study of T cell repertoires in cytomegalovirus infection. TCRdb independently ran MiXCR on the reads; one entry per CDR3 protein. The table records approximately 130,000 distinct CDR3 sequences, more than 7% of them present only once. The specimen sequenced was PBMCs. All receptors derive from a human donor in good health (CMV status not recorded). Some clones in this sample may be carry-over from other donors' samples. Each CDR3 is given with its conserved first and last residue. The D gene is left open where the match is weak. Not every row has a clone size; where given, it reads once, few, many or a size class.

J gene: TRBJ2-7; clone size: few; D gene: TRBD1; V gene: TRBV4-2; CDR3 protein: CASSQSGQGMGEQYF; CDR3 DNA: TGTGCCAGCAGCCAGTCAGGACAGGGAATGGGCGAGCAGTACTTC
J gene: TRBJ2-5; clone size: NA; D gene: NA; V gene: TRBV7-3; CDR3 protein: CASSQGARETQYF; CDR3 DNA: TGTGCCAGCAGCCAAGGGGCGCGAGAGACCCAGTACTTC
J gene: TRBJ2-7; clone size: many; D gene: TRBD1; V gene: TRBV20-1; CDR3 protein: CSARYRGWVEQYF; CDR3 DNA: TGCAGTGCTAGATACAGGGGGTGGGTCGAGCAGTACTTC
J gene: TRBJ2-1; clone size: many; D gene: NA; V gene: TRBV29-1; CDR3 protein: CSAVRDNYNEQFF; CDR3 DNA: TGCAGCGCTGTACGGGACAACTACAATGAGCAGTTCTTC
J gene: TRBJ1-2; clone size: NA; D gene: TRBD1; V gene: TRBV27; CDR3 protein: CVSSLGTGTANYGYTF; CDR3 DNA: TGTGTCAGCAGTTTAGGGACAGGAACCGCTAACTATGGCTACACCTTC
J gene: TRBJ1-2; clone size: many; D gene: NA; V gene: TRBV19; CDR3 protein: CAISRGPPGGYTF; CDR3 DNA: TGTGCCATTTCCCGGGGCCCTCCGGGGGGCTACACCTTC
J gene: TRBJ1-6; clone size: many; D gene: TRBD1; V gene: TRBV5-5; CDR3 protein: CASSLVGRGNSPLHF; CDR3 DNA: TGTGCCAGCAGCTTGGTCGGCAGGGGGAACTCACCCCTCCACTTT
J gene: TRBJ2-1; clone size: many; D gene: NA; V gene: TRBV7-8; CDR3 protein: CASSPTGGAQFF; CDR3 DNA: TGTGCCAGCAGCCCCACAGGCGGGGCGCAGTTCTTC
J gene: TRBJ2-1; clone size: many; D gene: NA; V gene: TRBV7-2; CDR3 protein: CASSPLTRFSSYNEQFF; CDR3 DNA: TGTGCCAGCAGCCCTCTCACAAGATTCAGCTCCTACAATGAGCAGTTCTTC
J gene: TRBJ2-1; clone size: NA; D gene: TRBD1; V gene: TRBV6-4; CDR3 protein: CASSSDRGSEQFF; CDR3 DNA: TGTGCCAGCAGTTCGGACAGGGGGAGTGAGCAGTTCTTC
J gene: TRBJ2-5; clone size: many; D gene: TRBD1; V gene: TRBV20-1; CDR3 protein: CSAPPGQGSQETQYF; CDR3 DNA: TGCAGTGCTCCACCGGGACAGGGATCTCAGGAGACCCAGTACTTC
J gene: TRBJ2-2; clone size: many; D gene: NA; V gene: TRBV10-3; CDR3 protein: CAISDPPGPNTGELFF; CDR3 DNA: TGTGCCATCAGTGACCCCCCGGGACCCAACACCGGGGAGCTGTTTTTT
J gene: TRBJ1-2; clone size: many; D gene: NA; V gene: TRBV28; CDR3 protein: CASSNYGYTF; CDR3 DNA: TGTGCCAGCAGTAACTATGGCTACACCTTC
J gene: TRBJ2-5; clone size: few; D gene: NA; V gene: TRBV19; CDR3 protein: CASSTKAGAQETQYF; CDR3 DNA: TGTGCCAGTAGTACTAAGGCAGGCGCTCAAGAGACCCAGTACTTC
J gene: TRBJ1-1; clone size: NA; D gene: NA; V gene: TRBV29-1; CDR3 protein: CSFNRGLTEAFF; CDR3 DNA: TGCAGCTTTAACCGGGGTCTTACTGAAGCTTTCTTT
J gene: TRBJ1-5; clone size: many; D gene: NA; V gene: TRBV4-1; CDR3 protein: CASSQVRGREGNQPQHF; CDR3 DNA: TGCGCCAGCAGCCAAGTAAGGGGCAGGGAGGGCAATCAGCCCCAGCATTTT
J gene: TRBJ1-2; clone size: NA; D gene: TRBD1; V gene: TRBV20-1; CDR3 protein: CSARTGGTVGYTF; CDR3 DNA: TGCAGTGCTAGGACAGGGGGCACAGTAGGCTACACCTTC
J gene: TRBJ2-1; clone size: many; D gene: NA; V gene: TRBV4-2; CDR3 protein: CASSQDTSGGRTYNEQFF; CDR3 DNA: TGTGCCAGCAGCCAAGATACGTCGGGGGGCCGCACCTACAATGAGCAGTTCTTC
J gene: TRBJ2-1; clone size: many; D gene: TRBD1; V gene: TRBV7-9; CDR3 protein: CASSPGQGASYNEQFF; CDR3 DNA: TGTGCCAGCAGCCCTGGACAGGGGGCCTCCTACAATGAGCAGTTCTTC
J gene: TRBJ1-1; clone size: NA; D gene: NA; V gene: TRBV18; CDR3 protein: CASSPGGGEDTEAFF; CDR3 DNA: TGTGCCAGCTCACCAGGGGGGGGTGAGGACACTGAAGCTTTCTTT
J gene: TRBJ2-5; clone size: many; D gene: TRBD1; V gene: TRBV27; CDR3 protein: CASSPRDREETQYF; CDR3 DNA: TGTGCCAGCAGCCCCCGGGACAGAGAAGAGACCCAGTACTTC
J gene: TRBJ2-1; clone size: many; D gene: NA; V gene: TRBV12-3/TRBV12-4; CDR3 protein: CASSLVWMEQFF; CDR3 DNA: TGTGCCAGCAGTTTAGTCTGGATGGAGCAGTTCTTC
J gene: TRBJ2-7; clone size: many; D gene: NA; V gene: TRBV28; CDR3 protein: CASGSRGLLAYEQYF; CDR3 DNA: TGTGCCAGCGGGTCGAGGGGACTCCTCGCCTACGAGCAGTACTTC
J gene: TRBJ1-2; clone size: few; D gene: TRBD1; V gene: TRBV15; CDR3 protein: CATSRDFGSGTGANYGYTF; CDR3 DNA: TGTGCCACCAGCAGAGACTTTGGCTCCGGGACAGGGGCCAACTATGGCTACACCTTC
J gene: TRBJ2-2; clone size: many; D gene: NA; V gene: TRBV28; CDR3 protein: CASSLFGLNTGELFF; CDR3 DNA: TGTGCCAGCAGTTTATTTGGGCTGAACACCGGGGAGCTGTTTTTT
J gene: TRBJ2-1; clone size: many; D gene: NA; V gene: TRBV7-6; CDR3 protein: CASSLLSFSYNEQFF; CDR3 DNA: TGTGCCAGCAGCTTATTAAGTTTTTCCTACAATGAGCAGTTCTTC
J gene: TRBJ2-7; clone size: NA; D gene: TRBD1; V gene: TRBV20-1; CDR3 protein: CSARDLGQGDKQYF; CDR3 DNA: TGCAGTGCTAGAGATCTAGGACAGGGGGATAAGCAGTACTTC
J gene: TRBJ2-7; clone size: many; D gene: NA; V gene: TRBV6-5; CDR3 protein: CASSYSEAPYEQYF; CDR3 DNA: TGTGCCAGCAGTTACTCGGAGGCCCCCTACGAGCAGTACTTC
J gene: TRBJ1-1; clone size: many; D gene: TRBD1; V gene: TRBV7-2; CDR3 protein: CASSLGTGGLAMVEAFF; CDR3 DNA: TGTGCCAGCAGCTTAGGGACAGGGGGCCTGGCGATGGTTGAAGCTTTCTTT
J gene: TRBJ1-1; clone size: many; D gene: NA; V gene: TRBV7-3; CDR3 protein: CASSPIGNTEAFF; CDR3 DNA: TGTGCCAGCAGCCCAATCGGGAACACTGAAGCTTTCTTT
J gene: TRBJ1-4; clone size: many; D gene: NA; V gene: TRBV19; CDR3 protein: CASSIDGGEKLFF; CDR3 DNA: TGTGCCAGTAGTATAGATGGAGGTGAAAAACTGTTTTTT
J gene: TRBJ1-4; clone size: few; D gene: NA; V gene: TRBV4-1; CDR3 protein: CASSQDLSLFEKLFF; CDR3 DNA: TGCGCCAGCAGCCAAGATCTCAGTCTATTTGAAAAACTGTTTTTT
J gene: TRBJ1-1; clone size: many; D gene: NA; V gene: TRBV6-2/TRBV6-3; CDR3 protein: CASSEQGWFEAFF; CDR3 DNA: TGTGCCAGCAGCGAACAGGGATGGTTCGAAGCTTTCTTT
J gene: TRBJ1-5; clone size: few; D gene: NA; V gene: TRBV19; CDR3 protein: CASTLRPDSNQPQHF; CDR3 DNA: TGTGCCAGTACTTTACGGCCGGATAGCAATCAGCCCCAGCATTTT
J gene: TRBJ2-5; clone size: many; D gene: TRBD2; V gene: TRBV28; CDR3 protein: CASSRWGTSQETQYF; CDR3 DNA: TGTGCCAGCAGCCGATGGGGGACTAGTCAAGAGACCCAGTACTTC
J gene: TRBJ1-3; clone size: many; D gene: NA; V gene: TRBV12-3/TRBV12-4; CDR3 protein: CASSFWGPTHSGNTIYF; CDR3 DNA: TGTGCCAGCAGTTTTTGGGGACCCACTCACTCTGGAAACACCATATATTTT
J gene: TRBJ1-1; clone size: NA; D gene: TRBD1; V gene: TRBV30; CDR3 protein: CAWSGIMWDSLMNTEAFF; CDR3 DNA: TGTGCCTGGAGTGGGATAATGTGGGACAGCCTTATGAACACTGAAGCTTTCTTT
J gene: TRBJ1-4; clone size: NA; D gene: NA; V gene: TRBV10-3; CDR3 protein: CATRPGLSEKLFF; CDR3 DNA: TGTGCCACCAGACCCGGTTTGAGTGAAAAACTGTTTTTT
J gene: TRBJ1-5; clone size: many; D gene: NA; V gene: TRBV7-2; CDR3 protein: CASSLMGQPQHF; CDR3 DNA: TGTGCCAGCAGCTTGATGGGTCAGCCCCAGCATTTT
J gene: TRBJ2-1; clone size: many; D gene: TRBD2; V gene: TRBV15; CDR3 protein: CATSRDLLAGGNEQFF; CDR3 DNA: TGTGCCACCAGCAGAGATTTGCTAGCGGGAGGCAATGAGCAGTTCTTC
J gene: TRBJ2-7; clone size: many; D gene: TRBD1; V gene: TRBV7-9; CDR3 protein: CASTVRATGTGKPYEQYF; CDR3 DNA: TGTGCCAGCACCGTTCGTGCGACCGGGACAGGGAAGCCCTACGAGCAGTACTTC
J gene: TRBJ1-5; clone size: many; D gene: NA; V gene: TRBV7-2; CDR3 protein: CASRRQDRGKPQHF; CDR3 DNA: TGTGCCAGCAGACGACAGGACCGAGGGAAGCCCCAGCATTTT
J gene: TRBJ1-1; clone size: many; D gene: TRBD1; V gene: TRBV4-2; CDR3 protein: CASSQAGTGGSEAFF; CDR3 DNA: TGTGCCAGCAGCCAAGCCGGGACAGGGGGCTCTGAAGCTTTCTTT